This TCR beta chain was profiled in a study of blood T cell repertoires in COVID-19. About the research overall: The cDNA or gDNA used as material had been derived from T cells, B-cell-depleted T cells, or PBMCs.

Between the trimmed V and J ends, which lost 2 bases and 1 base, there was a span of 12 bases. The CDR3 runs to 17 residues. The germline CDR1 and CDR2 sequences are PRHDT and FYEKMQ (reference sequence). Under the authors' procedure: Counts of nucleated cells, estimated from reference gene primer amplification, were obtained. Using immunoSEQ multiplex PCR, the repertoire was profiled, and TCRdb retains in-frame clones only, with some absent. The DNA gave D and trimming, while V, J and clone size come from that table. The sample includes about 370,000 clones, roughly nine tenths of them seen just once. Recovery among Cohort 3 donors was established by two negative PCRs, clearance, or symptom resolution.

The specimen sequenced was PBMCs or T cells enriched from blood (not recorded which). This chain connects TRBV13 to TRBJ2-6, with D maybe TRBD1 (6 bases). The source of this sequence is a man aged 18 to 35 who had recovered from COVID-19. The CDR3 protein is CASSLYTQGSGANVLTF. Here the CDR3 DNA reads TGTGCCAGCAGCTTATATACCCAGGGGTCTGGGGCCAACGTCCTGACTTTC.